The 32 T cell receptor beta chains below come from one sample, sequenced in a study of blood T cell repertoires in COVID-19. Sequenced by immunoSEQ multiplex PCR; TCRdb stores in-frame clones only, minus some. The repertoire includes 50,000 to 70,000 clones, roughly 86% of them detected once, and approximately 6.6% sits in the top ten. The source material was peripheral blood. These receptor sequences come from a man between 50 and 59 years old with active COVID-19.

The rearrangement uses TRBV5-1 and TRBJ1-2, with D maybe TRBD1 (6 bases). The germline CDR1 and CDR2 sequences are SGHRS and YFSETQ. This CDR3 has 14 amino acids. Trimming shortened V by 4 bases and J by 6 bases, and 16 bases separated the two germline ends. Here the CDR3 DNA reads TGCGCCAGCAGCCGTGGGGACATCGGGGATGGCTACACCTTC. It codes for CASSRGDIGDGYTF. The full variable domain, its missing parts supplied by reference TRBV5-1 and TRBJ1-2, is KAGVTQTPRYLIKTRGQQVTLSCSPISGHRSVSWYQQTPGQGLQFLFEYFSETQRNKGNFPGRFSGRQFSNSRSEMNVSTLELGDSALYLCASSRGDIGDGYTFGSGTRLTVV.

This sequence joins TRBV19 and TRBJ2-7; D is undetermined. Trimming took 5 bases from V and 4 from J, leaving 18 bases between them. The CDR3 spans 15 residues. Germline V gene data show CDR1 as LNHDA and CDR2 as SQIVND (reference sequence). CDR3 amino acids: CASSLRGSFGYEQYF. The CDR3 bases are TGTGCCAGTAGTCTTCGCGGATCCTTTGGGTACGAGCAGTACTTC.

The rearrangement links TRBV12-3 or TRBV12-4 to TRBJ2-7; TRBD2 is a possible D gene (5 bases). The V gene lost 5 bases and the J gene lost 4 bases, with 9 bases spanning the gap. This CDR3 has 12 residues. CDR3 nucleotide sequence: TGTGCCAGCAGTCCCCAGCGGTACGAGCAGTACTTC. Its protein is CASSPQRYEQYF.

This clone is a singleton in its sample. The chain employs TRBV27 and TRBJ2-1; 10 nucleotides align to TRBD2. Germline V gene sequence: CDR1 MNHEY, CDR2 SMNVEV (reference sequence). V trimming: 3 bases; J trimming: 6 bases; junction bases outside the gene matches: 5. CDR3 length equals 15 residues. The CDR3 here is CASSFWTSGTNEQFF. The CDR3 DNA sequence: TGTGCCAGCAGTTTCTGGACTAGCGGAACCAATGAGCAGTTCTTC.

The genes are TRBV5-1 and TRBJ2-7; 10 bases map to TRBD2. Trimming at V came to 4 bases and at J to 3 bases, leaving 7 bases not matched to a gene. The CDR3 covers 15 residues. Germline V gene lookup returns CDR1 SGHRS and CDR2 YFSETQ. In DNA, the CDR3 is TGCGCCAGCAGCACCGGGACTAGCGCGTACTACGAGCAGTACGTC. It is translated as CASSTGTSAYYEQYV.

This clone was found once. This chain links TRBV12-3 or TRBV12-4 with TRBJ1-2, with 7 nucleotides matching TRBD1. This CDR3 has 13 residues. V shed 6 bases, J shed 2 bases, and the junction held 3 bases outside the gene matches. CDR3 sequence (DNA): TGTGCCAGCAGCCTGGGACAGAACTATGGCTACACCTTC. It encodes CASSLGQNYGYTF.

V gene TRBV12-2 combines with J gene TRBJ2-1; the D call in the table, TRBD2, was not verified against the DNA. TRBV12-2 represents a pseudogene. The CDR3 runs to 16 residues. The CDR3 loop is CASRLGPSGNGNEQFF. In DNA, the CDR3 is TGTGCAAGTCGCTTAGGTCCTAGCGGGAACGGCAATGAGCAGTTCTTC.

V gene TRBV5-1 combines with J gene TRBJ1-5, with 11 bases identical to TRBD1. The V and J ends lost 4 bases and 3 bases, in that order; junction bases with no gene match: 3. Germline V CDR1 and CDR2: SGHRS, YFSETQ. The CDR3 contains 15 residues. The CDR3 DNA sequence: TGCGCCAGCAGCCGGACAGGGGGCAACAATCAGCCCCAGCATTTT. It translates to CASSRTGGNNQPQHF.

This clone was found once. The chain combines TRBV7-6 with TRBJ1-3, with 8 bases aligning to TRBD1. The CDR3 contains 15 residues. CDR1 is SGHVS, CDR2 FNYEAQ, per germline. V shed 4 bases and J 3 bases; nucleotides not matched to a gene: 5. The DNA of the CDR3 is TGTGCCAGCAGCTCTCAGGGGGCGGGTGGAAACACCATATATTTT. Translated, it gives CASSSQGAGGNTIYF.

This clone turned up a few times. The chain is built from TRBV6-5 and TRBJ1-3, with D uncertain. CDR3 length: 16 amino acids. Trimming removed 0 bases at V and 2 bases at J, with 11 bases between. Germline-derived CDR1 and CDR2 are MNHEY and SVGAGI. CDR3 residues: CASSYSSDRPGNTIYF. The CDR3 bases are TGTGCCAGCAGTTACTCTAGCGATCGGCCTGGAAACACCATATATTTT.

The table lists this clone with a count of one. The rearrangement joins TRBV29-1 to TRBJ2-5, with 7 nucleotides matching TRBD1. There are 14 residues in the CDR3. Germline trimming cut 5 bases from V and 1 base from J; bases unmatched to any gene: 7. Germline values: CDR1 SQVTM, CDR2 ANQGSEA. CDR3 bases: TGCAGCGTTTCTCTCGGGACAGCCCAAGAGACCCAGTACTTC. Translated, it gives CSVSLGTAQETQYF.

The chain joins TRBV9 to TRBJ2-2, with 10 bases matching TRBD2. Per the germline V gene, CDR1 is SGDLS and CDR2 is YYNGEE. The CDR3 length is 20 residues. V gave up 0 bases and J gave up 0 bases; unmatched junction bases: 11. The CDR3 nucleotides are TGTGCCAGCAGCGTAGTAGGTAGAGCGGGGGGGCTTACGAACACCGGGGAGCTGTTTTTT. It translates to CASSVVGRAGGLTNTGELFF.

The chain joins TRBV7-9 to TRBJ1-1; D unresolved. This CDR3 spans 13 amino acids. Germline assignment: CDR1 SEHNR and CDR2 FQNEAQ (reference sequence). V gave up 6 bases and J gave up 0 bases, with 8 bases separating them. The CDR3 nucleotides read TGTGCCAGCAGGGAGAGGATGAACACTGAAGCTTTCTTT. Translation: CASRERMNTEAFF.

The chain couples TRBV14 to TRBJ2-5, with TRBD2 matching over 12 bases. The CDR3 spans 15 residues. Germline CDR1 and CDR2: SGHDN and FVKESK. V dropped 4 bases and J dropped 2; count of bases not matched to a gene: 2. DNA of the CDR3: TGTGCCAGCAGCCGAGGACTAGCGGGACAAGAGACCCAGTACTTC. Its protein product is CASSRGLAGQETQYF.

The chain uses TRBV15 and TRBJ2-5; 10 bases are shared with TRBD1. Germline V gives CDR1 LNHNV, CDR2 YYDKDF (reference sequence). This CDR3 has 17 amino acids. The V segment lost 6 bases and the J segment 4 bases; nucleotides outside the gene matches: 14. DNA for the CDR3: TGTGCCACCAGGGATCGATCGGGACAGGGGAGCCGAGAGACCCAGTACTTC. Translation: CATRDRSGQGSRETQYF.

The chain employs TRBV2 and TRBJ2-5; a weak D match, TRBD2 (6 bases). The V and J ends lost 4 bases and 9 bases respectively, with 18 bases between them. Germline V gene sequence: CDR1 SNHLY, CDR2 FYNNEI. This CDR3 has 14 amino acids. CDR3 region: CASSVGLAPGSQYF. The CDR3 DNA sequence: TGTGCCAGCAGTGTGGGACTGGCCCCAGGGTCCCAGTACTTC.

This chain links TRBV4-1 with TRBJ2-7; 11 nucleotides agree with TRBD2. CDR1 MGHRA and CDR2 YSYEKL come from the germline V gene. V was clipped by 4 bases and J by 3 bases; unmatched bases: 5. The CDR3 length is 15 residues. CDR3 coding DNA: TGCGCCAGCAGCCGGGTTGGGACTAGCGGCTACGAGCAGTACTTC. Amino acids: CASSRVGTSGYEQYF.

The chain couples TRBV19 to TRBJ2-5; D perhaps matches TRBD1 (6 bases). Trimming shortened V by 4 bases and J by 2 bases, and 8 bases separated the two germline ends. This CDR3 spans 13 amino acids. Germline CDR1 and CDR2: LNHDA and SQIVND (reference sequence). CDR3: CASSRTEQETQYF. In nucleotides, the CDR3 is TGTGCCAGTAGTAGGACAGAGCAAGAGACCCAGTACTTC.

This chain connects TRBV6-5 to TRBJ2-5, with D possibly being TRBD2 (6 bases). This CDR3 has 15 residues. Germline CDR1 is MNHEY and CDR2 is SVGAGI. The V end lost 6 bases, the J end lost 2 bases, and 16 bases lay between the germline ends. For the CDR3, the DNA is TGTGCCAGCAGACCACTGACTAGAGGGCAAGAGACCCAGTACTTC. This codes for CASRPLTRGQETQYF.

This clone was observed once. This chain links TRBV7-8 with TRBJ2-3; TRBD2 matches at 7 bases. V shed 0 bases and J 2 bases; nucleotides not matched to a gene: 8. The CDR3 extends over 17 amino acids. Germline V gives CDR1 SGHVS, CDR2 FQNEAQ. The CDR3, as DNA: TGTGCCAGCAGCTTAGCGCAAGGACTAGTCACCACAGATACGCAGTATTTT. This encodes CASSLAQGLVTTDTQYF.

This chain joins TRBV5-4 and TRBJ2-3; 13 bases fit TRBD2. V was clipped by 4 bases and J by 0 bases; unmatched bases: 5. The length of the CDR3 is 17 residues. The V gene's germline CDR1 is SGHNT and CDR2 YYREEE (reference sequence). The CDR3 region has the DNA TGTGCCAGCAGCCATGGGACTAGCGGGACTAGCACAGATACGCAGTATTTT. This encodes CASSHGTSGTSTDTQYF. Together with reference TRBV5-4 and TRBJ2-3, the CDR3 gives the full variable domain: ETGVTQSPTHLIKTRGQQVTLRCSSQSGHNTVSWYQQALGQGPQFIFQYYREEENGRGNFPPRFSGLQFPNYSSELNVNALELDDSALYLCASSHGTSGTSTDTQYFGPGTRLTVL.

The chain links TRBV9 to TRBJ1-2; possibly TRBD1 for D (5 bases). There are 13 residues in the CDR3. V was trimmed by 0 bases and J by 4 bases, leaving 7 bases between them. Looked up from germline, CDR1 is SGDLS and CDR2 is YYNGEE. In nucleotides, the CDR3 is TGTGCCAGCAGCGTAGGGACAAGCTATGGCTACACCTTC. Translated: CASSVGTSYGYTF. Full variable domain (outside the CDR3, taken from reference TRBV9 and TRBJ1-2): DSGVTQTPKHLITATGQRVTLRCSPRSGDLSVYWYQQSLDQGLQFLIQYYNGEERAKGNILERFSAQQFPDLHSELNLSSLELGDSALYFCASSVGTSYGYTFGSGTRLTVV.

The rearrangement links TRBV6-5 to TRBJ2-1; 7 bases are a match to TRBD1. The CDR3 runs 15 residues. CDR1 is MNHEY, CDR2 SVGAGI, per germline. The V and J ends lost 6 bases and 0 bases, in that order; junction bases with no gene match: 5. CDR3 sequence: CASRRTGNSYNEQFF. The CDR3 region has the DNA TGTGCCAGCAGACGGACAGGCAACTCCTACAATGAGCAGTTCTTC.

There are a few counts of this clone. This CDR3 is also generated by other DNA sequences in the sample. The chain is built from TRBV6-5 and TRBJ2-3, with a tentative D call TRBD1 (6 bases). Germline values: CDR1 MNHEY, CDR2 SVGAGI. CDR3 length: 13 residues. With 6 bases removed from V and 4 bases from J, the gap between germline ends came to 11 bases. The CDR3 reads CASRLQGPDTQYF. CDR3 coding DNA: TGTGCCAGCAGGCTACAGGGCCCAGATACGCAGTATTTT.

The chain carries TRBV11-2 and TRBJ1-3; D is uncertain. Trimming removed 4 bases from V and 2 bases from J, with 18 bases in between. The CDR3 extends over 17 amino acids. The germline V gene has CDR1 SGHAT and CDR2 FQNNGV. DNA of the CDR3: TGTGCCAGCAGCTCTTCCGTCAGGCCAAATCCTGGAAACACCATATATTTT. The encoded protein is CASSSSVRPNPGNTIYF. Complete variable domain (other parts from reference TRBV11-2 and TRBJ1-3): EAGVAQSPRYKIIEKRQSVAFWCNPISGHATLYWYQQILGQGPKLLIQFQNNGVVDDSQLPKDRFSAERLKGVDSTLKIQPAKLEDSAVYLCASSSSVRPNPGNTIYFGEGSWLTVV.

This chain connects TRBV19 to TRBJ2-7; D gene uncertain. Germline V gives CDR1 LNHDA, CDR2 SQIVND (reference sequence). The CDR3 is made up of 11 amino acids. V was pared by 7 bases and J by 1 base, with 5 bases between. DNA of the CDR3: TGTGCCAGTACCCGGTCCTACGAGCAGTACGTC. This translates into CASTRSYEQYV.

This clone was seen a single time. The chain employs TRBV6-2 or TRBV6-3 and TRBJ2-7; tentatively, D is TRBD2 (6 bases). This CDR3 contains 14 residues. The germline V gene encodes CDR1 MNHEY and CDR2 SVGEGT. V lost 1 base and J lost 5, with 12 bases in between. Here the CDR3 reads CASSYWGGMNEQYF. The CDR3 nucleotides are TGTGCCAGCAGTTACTGGGGAGGCATGAACGAGCAGTACTTC.

The DNA for the CDR3 is TGCGCCAGCAGCTTGGCCCCGGAGTCCTACGAGCAGTACGTC. Its protein is CASSLAPESYEQYV. This chain links TRBV5-1 with TRBJ2-7; D call uncertain. V lost 0 bases to trimming and J lost 1 base, with 8 bases between them. This CDR3 region has 14 residues. The germline V gene encodes CDR1 SGHRS and CDR2 YFSETQ.

This chain uses TRBV6-1 with TRBJ2-1; 9 nucleotides align to TRBD2. Unmatched junction bases numbered 5, after V lost 5 bases and J lost 15 bases. The CDR3 runs to 11 residues. CDR1 is MNHNS, CDR2 SASEGT, per germline. CDR3 sequence reads: CASSLSGGRFF. CDR3 nucleotide sequence: TGTGCCAGCAGTCTCAGCGGGGGGAGGTTCTTC.

This clone was seen only once. The rearrangement uses TRBV5-4 and TRBJ2-6, with a possible D match to TRBD2 (7 bases). The CDR3 has 16 residues. V gave up 5 bases and J gave up 3 bases, with 15 bases separating them. Germline V gives CDR1 SGHNT, CDR2 YYREEE (reference sequence). CDR3 sequence reads: CASRMGGAGGANVLTF. In DNA, the CDR3 is TGTGCCAGCAGGATGGGGGGGGCAGGTGGGGCCAACGTCCTGACTTTC.

V is TRBV3-1 (or the pseudogene TRBV3-2) and J is TRBJ2-5, with TRBD1 as a possible D gene (8 bases). Germline V CDR1 and CDR2: LGHDT, YNNKEL (reference sequence). The CDR3 loop spans 15 amino acids. V lost 2 bases to trimming and J lost 4 bases, with 14 bases between them. The CDR3 DNA reads TGTGCCAGCAGCCAAACAACAGGGGGGGGAGAGACCCAGTACTTC. Residues: CASSQTTGGGETQYF.

The chain employs TRBV6-6 and TRBJ2-5, with 8 bases that match TRBD2. With 4 bases clipped from V and 3 bases from J, the junction kept 4 bases outside the gene matches. Germline lookup yields CDR1 MNHNY and CDR2 SVGAGI (reference sequence). This CDR3 region has 14 residues. DNA of the CDR3: TGTGCCAGCAGTTGGGAACTAGCGGAAGAGACCCAGTACTTC. Its translation: CASSWELAEETQYF.